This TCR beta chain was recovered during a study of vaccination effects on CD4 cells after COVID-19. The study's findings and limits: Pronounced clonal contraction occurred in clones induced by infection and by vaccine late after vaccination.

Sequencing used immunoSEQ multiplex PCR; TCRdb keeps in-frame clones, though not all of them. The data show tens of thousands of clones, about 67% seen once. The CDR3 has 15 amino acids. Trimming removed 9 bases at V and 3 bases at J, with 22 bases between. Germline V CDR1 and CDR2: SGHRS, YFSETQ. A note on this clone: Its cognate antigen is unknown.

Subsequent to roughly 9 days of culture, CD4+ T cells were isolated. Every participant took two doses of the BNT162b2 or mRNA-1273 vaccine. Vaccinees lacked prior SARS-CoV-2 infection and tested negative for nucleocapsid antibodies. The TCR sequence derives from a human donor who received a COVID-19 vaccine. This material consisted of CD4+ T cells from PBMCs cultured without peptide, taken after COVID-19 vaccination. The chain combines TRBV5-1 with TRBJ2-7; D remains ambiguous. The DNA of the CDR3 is TGCGCCACGAGAATAGGTGGCAGTCAGATCTACGAGCAGTACTTC. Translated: CATRIGGSQIYEQYF.